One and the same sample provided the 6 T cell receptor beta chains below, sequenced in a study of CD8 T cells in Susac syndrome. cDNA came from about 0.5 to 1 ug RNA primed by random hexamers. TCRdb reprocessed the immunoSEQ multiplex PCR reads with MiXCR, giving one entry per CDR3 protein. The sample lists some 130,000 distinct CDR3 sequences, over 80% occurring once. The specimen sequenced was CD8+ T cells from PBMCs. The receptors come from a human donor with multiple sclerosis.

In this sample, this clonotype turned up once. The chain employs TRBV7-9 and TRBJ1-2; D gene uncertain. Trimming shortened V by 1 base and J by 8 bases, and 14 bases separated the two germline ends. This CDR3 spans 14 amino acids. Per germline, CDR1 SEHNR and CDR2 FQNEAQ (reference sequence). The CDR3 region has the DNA TGTGCCAGCAGCTTAGTGGGAGGGTCCGACGGCTACACCTTC. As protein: CASSLVGGSDGYTF.

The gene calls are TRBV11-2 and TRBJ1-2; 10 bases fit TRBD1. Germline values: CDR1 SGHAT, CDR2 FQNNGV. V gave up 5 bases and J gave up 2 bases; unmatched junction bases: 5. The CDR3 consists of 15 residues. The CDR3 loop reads CASSRDRGGNYGYTF. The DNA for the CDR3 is TGTGCCAGCAGCCGGGACAGGGGAGGAAACTATGGCTACACCTTC.

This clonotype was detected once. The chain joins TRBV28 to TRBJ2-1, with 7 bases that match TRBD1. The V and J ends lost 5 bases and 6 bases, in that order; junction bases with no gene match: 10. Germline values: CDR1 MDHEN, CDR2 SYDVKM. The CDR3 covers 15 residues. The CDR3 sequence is CASSVGQPSVNEQFF. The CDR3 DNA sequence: TGTGCCAGCAGTGTGGGACAGCCCTCCGTCAATGAGCAGTTCTTC.

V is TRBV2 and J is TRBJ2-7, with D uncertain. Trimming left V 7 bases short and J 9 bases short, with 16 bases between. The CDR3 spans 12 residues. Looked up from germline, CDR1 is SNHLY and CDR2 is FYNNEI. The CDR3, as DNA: TGTGCCAGCATGGGCAGGACCATAGGGCAGTACGTC. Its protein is CASMGRTIGQYV.

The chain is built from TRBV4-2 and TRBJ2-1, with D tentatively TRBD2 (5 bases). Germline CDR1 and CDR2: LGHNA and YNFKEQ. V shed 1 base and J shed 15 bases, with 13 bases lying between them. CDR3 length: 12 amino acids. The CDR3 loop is CASSQGGLLMFF. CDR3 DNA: TGTGCCAGCAGCCAAGGCGGACTTTTGATGTTCTTC.

CDR3 in amino acids: CASSLEGRDRARPYNEQFF. DNA of the CDR3: TGTGCCAGCAGCTTAGAAGGGAGAGACAGGGCCCGACCTTACAATGAGCAGTTCTTC. The V gene is TRBV7-9, the J gene TRBJ2-1; TRBD1 matches at 7 bases. With V trimmed by 1 base and J by 4 bases, 16 bases remained unmatched. The CDR3 loop spans 19 amino acids. Germline-derived CDR1 and CDR2 are SEHNR and FQNEAQ (reference sequence).